This T cell receptor (beta chain) was retrieved from a study of blood T cell repertoires in COVID-19. V was shortened by 5 bases and J by 3 bases, with 23 bases between the two germline ends. Per the germline V gene, CDR1 is GTSNPN and CDR2 is SVGIG (reference sequence). The CDR3 sequence is 17 residues long. The protocol was immunoSEQ multiplex PCR, while the TCRdb copy is restricted to in-frame clones and leaves out a portion. Counted here are about 430,000 clones, over 75% occurring once; the ten biggest clones make up 1.2% to 1.5%. Sequencing input: PBMCs or T cells enriched from blood (not recorded which). The source is a woman younger than 35 who had been exposed to COVID-19. J is TRBJ1-5 and V is TRBV30; tentatively, D is TRBD1 (6 bases). CDR3 amino acids: CAWGVGVLGANNQPQHF. The CDR3 DNA reads as TGTGCCTGGGGAGTCGGGGTGTTGGGGGCCAACAATCAGCCCCAGCATTTT.